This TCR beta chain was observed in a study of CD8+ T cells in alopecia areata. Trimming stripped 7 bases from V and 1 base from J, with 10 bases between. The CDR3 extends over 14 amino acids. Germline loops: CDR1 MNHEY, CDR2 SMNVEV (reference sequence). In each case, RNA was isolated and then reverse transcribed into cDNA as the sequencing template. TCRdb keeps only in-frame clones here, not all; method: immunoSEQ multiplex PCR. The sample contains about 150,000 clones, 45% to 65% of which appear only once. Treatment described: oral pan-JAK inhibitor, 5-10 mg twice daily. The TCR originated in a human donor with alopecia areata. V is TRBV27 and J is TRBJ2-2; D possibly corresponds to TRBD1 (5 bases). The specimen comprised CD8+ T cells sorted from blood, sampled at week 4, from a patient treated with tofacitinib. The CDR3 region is CASISRENTGELFF. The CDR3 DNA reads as TGTGCCAGCATCTCCAGGGAGAACACCGGGGAGCTGTTTTTT.